This T cell receptor (beta chain) was sequenced in a study of T cells after yellow fever vaccination. Findings of the study overall: Among primary-vaccination clones, most reappeared after the booster, at almost 98% for CD4 and 88% for CD8. The presence of abundant clonotypes contaminating from the bulk population was possible in FACS-sorted repertoires.

The 5'RACE template-switching step produced TCR cDNA and added a universal primer site and UMIs. TCRdb re-derived calls from the 5' RACE reads in MiXCR, one entry per CDR3 protein. The sample holds under 100,000 distinct CDR3 sequences, 5.8% seen once. Turning to this clonotype: As yet, its antigen is unknown.

The V and J ends lost 5 bases and 0 bases respectively, with 17 bases between them. Per germline, CDR1 MDHEN and CDR2 SYDVKM. CDR3 length: 16 residues. This specimen consisted of CD8+ T cells sorted from PBMCs, obtained 10 days after the yellow fever booster vaccination. This TCR derives from a man younger than 30 who received the YFV17D yellow fever vaccine. The genes are TRBV28 and TRBJ2-7; no clear D gene. The CDR3: CASSPEMGFSSYEQYV. For the CDR3, the DNA is TGTGCCAGCAGTCCCGAGATGGGATTCAGCTCCTACGAGCAGTACGTC.